This TCR beta chain was recorded in a study of blood T cells in healthy people across ages. Study-level points and caveats: Higher diversity and more naive CD4+ cells were features of long-lived donors, compared to aged donors.

Ranging in age from roughly 6 to 100, the donors were healthy Caucasian individuals from Russia. With a J-beta primer mix and a sample-barcoded 5' primer, a second PCR ran 7 to 11 cycles. Each of the cDNA molecules was tagged by a template-switch adaptor with 12 random nucleotides. TCRdb used MiXCR to reprocess the 5' RACE reads, holding one entry per CDR3 protein. Of 1.5 million or so distinct CDR3 sequences listed, less than 45% are singletons. Notes on this clonotype: Its antigen remains unidentified.

From germline, CDR1 is MNHNS and CDR2 SASEGT. Trimming removed 6 bases from V and 6 bases from J; junction bases left unmatched: 3. This CDR3 has 14 residues. The sequenced material came from blood. This TCR derives from a woman aged 18-29 years in good health. The rearrangement links TRBV6-1 to TRBJ2-1; 12 bases align to TRBD2. The CDR3 loop reads CASRRLAGANEQFF. The DNA of the CDR3 is TGTGCCAGCAGGAGACTAGCGGGAGCCAATGAGCAGTTCTTC.